The clone carrying this T cell receptor beta chain turned up a few times. The CDR3 has 15 amino acids. Trimming took 6 bases from V and 4 from J; bases not matched to a gene: 8. These data originate in a study of T-cell memory formation after mild COVID-19. Study at large: TCR clusters showed largely donor specificity.

TCRdb analysed the 5' RACE reads with MiXCR anew, one entry per CDR3 protein. The sample includes some 450,000 distinct CDR3 sequences, 20% of them seen just once. The chain combines TRBV12-3 or TRBV12-4 with TRBJ1-3, with TRBD1 identical over 8 bases. The sample was PBMCs or a T cell subset sorted from them (not recorded which). This receptor was obtained from an adult woman who had mild COVID-19 (a few samples of this study predate the infection). Cell type and time point are not known. CDR3 amino acids: CASSAQGAAGNTIYF. CDR3 DNA sequence: TGTGCCAGCAGCGCCCAGGGGGCTGCAGGAAACACCATATATTTT.